These 21 T cell receptor beta chains share one sample of origin, sequenced in a study of shared clonotypes between healthy human individuals. Measured with immunoSEQ multiplex PCR; TCRdb has only the in-frame clones, and not every one. Seen here are 2 million to 3 million clones, more than 85% observed once, and the top ten hold about 0.34%. The sequencing sample was made of naive CD4+ T cells from PBMCs. Sample subset: CD45RA+ positively selected. These receptor sequences come from a man aged 18-30 years in good health. Some clones in this sample may be carry-over from other donors' samples.

This clone was seen a handful of times. V and J are TRBV5-1 and TRBJ1-1; 8 nucleotides agree with TRBD1. J gave up 5 bases and V 1 base, and 4 bases lay outside the gene matches. The germline V gene encodes CDR1 SGHRS and CDR2 YFSETQ. The CDR3 covers 14 residues. The CDR3 is CASSLSRQGTEAFF. DNA of the CDR3: TGCGCCAGCAGCTTGTCGAGACAGGGGACTGAAGCTTTCTTT.

The DNA for the CDR3 is TGCAGCGTTGAAGATAAGGCCTGGGGCGCCAAAAACATTCAGTACTTC. It encodes CSVEDKAWGAKNIQYF. This rearrangement joins TRBV29-1 to TRBJ2-4; the D gene is possibly TRBD1 (5 bases). Germline V gives CDR1 SQVTM, CDR2 ANQGSEA. The CDR3 loop spans 16 amino acids. The V and J ends lost 0 bases and 1 base respectively, with 13 bases between them.

The rearrangement joins TRBV18 to TRBJ1-1, with a possible D match to TRBD1 (5 bases). The CDR3 consists of 15 residues. V shed 2 bases and J shed 5 bases, with 15 bases lying between them. The V gene's germline CDR1 is KGHSH and CDR2 LQKENI. The CDR3: CASSPRSGGGTEAFF. The CDR3 DNA sequence: TGTGCCAGCTCACCAAGGTCTGGGGGAGGGACTGAAGCTTTCTTT.

This chain links TRBV5-6 with TRBJ2-1, with 13 positions matching TRBD2. The CDR3 loop spans 17 amino acids. Germline-derived CDR1 and CDR2 are SGHDT and YYEEEE. After removal of 4 bases from V and 0 bases from J, the junction contained 4 bases not matched to a gene. The CDR3 coding sequence is TGTGCCAGCAGCGCGGGACTAGCGGGGAGCTCCTACAATGAGCAGTTCTTC. Protein product: CASSAGLAGSSYNEQFF.

J is TRBJ1-2 and V is TRBV28, with 7 positions matching TRBD1. The CDR3 loop spans 16 amino acids. Germline assignment: CDR1 MDHEN and CDR2 SYDVKM. The V gene end was trimmed by 5 bases and the J gene end by 0 bases; junction bases not matched to a gene: 9. Here the CDR3 DNA reads TGTGCCAGCAGTCGAGCACAGGGGCGAGCTAACTATGGCTACACCTTC. As protein: CASSRAQGRANYGYTF.

The rearrangement joins TRBV7-9 to TRBJ1-1, with no clear D. Germline V gene sequence: CDR1 SEHNR, CDR2 FQNEAQ (reference sequence). CDR3 length: 14 residues. V gave up 1 base and J gave up 2 bases, with 8 bases separating them. The chain's CDR3 is CASSLEQTNTEAFF. The DNA for the CDR3 is TGTGCCAGCAGCTTAGAACAGACAAACACTGAAGCTTTCTTT.

The gene calls are TRBV18 and TRBJ2-7, with D possibly matching TRBD1 (5 bases). The V end was cut by 2 bases, the J end by 0 bases, with 8 bases between. CDR3 length: 14 amino acids. In germline, CDR1 is KGHSH, CDR2 LQKENI. The CDR3 DNA sequence: TGTGCCAGCTCACCAGGGGCAAACTCCTACGAGCAGTACTTC. It encodes CASSPGANSYEQYF.

The chain couples TRBV27 to TRBJ2-5; 13 positions agree with TRBD2. With 3 bases clipped from V and 4 bases from J, the junction kept 8 bases outside the gene matches. Germline CDR1 is MNHEY and CDR2 is SMNVEV (reference sequence). The CDR3 has 17 amino acids. Written as DNA, the CDR3 is TGTGCCAGCAGTTTTCGAGGGACTAGCGGGATCGGAGAGACCCAGTACTTC. Translated: CASSFRGTSGIGETQYF.

The CDR3 bases are TGTGCCAGCAGTTTAAGCTCCCTGGCCAGGGAGAACTATGGCTACACCTTC. Its translation is CASSLSSLARENYGYTF. V usage is TRBV28 and J usage is TRBJ1-2; a possible D gene is TRBD1 (5 bases). Looked up from germline, CDR1 is MDHEN and CDR2 is SYDVKM. The CDR3 has 17 residues. Trimming cost V 2 bases and J 2 bases, with 18 bases left between them.

This rearrangement joins TRBV5-1 to TRBJ2-5; possibly TRBD2 for D (5 bases). The CDR3 is 13 residues long. Germline CDR1 is SGHRS and CDR2 is YFSETQ. V dropped 7 bases and J dropped 2 bases, with 12 bases sitting between them. CDR3 amino acids: CASREGPQETQYF. CDR3 DNA sequence: TGCGCCAGCCGGGAAGGGCCGCAAGAGACCCAGTACTTC. The full variable domain, in which reference TRBV5-1 and TRBJ2-5 provide the parts outside the CDR3, is KAGVTQTPRYLIKTRGQQVTLSCSPISGHRSVSWYQQTPGQGLQFLFEYFSETQRNKGNFPGRFSGRQFSNSRSEMNVSTLELGDSALYLCASREGPQETQYFGPGTRLLVL.

V and J are TRBV6-6 and TRBJ1-1, with 8 bases matching TRBD1. V gave up 2 bases and J gave up 3 bases; unmatched junction bases: 8. This CDR3 comprises 16 residues. The germline CDR1 and CDR2 sequences are MNHNY and SVGAGI (reference sequence). The CDR3 sequence: CASSYGQGAHYTEAFF. The CDR3 coding sequence is TGTGCCAGCAGTTACGGCCAGGGGGCGCATTACACTGAAGCTTTCTTT.

A word on this clone: At one end the junction does not follow the germline gene, possibly because of a read error. CDR3 sequence: CASSLTTASGQGYGQYF. The CDR3 region has the DNA TGTGCCAGCAGTTTAACAACAGCCTCGGGACAGGGCTACGGGCAGTACTTC. The rearrangement uses TRBV28 and TRBJ2-7, with 9 bases fitting TRBD1. The CDR3 consists of 17 residues. Germline V gene data show CDR1 as MDHEN and CDR2 as SYDVKM.

The chain uses TRBV11-2 and TRBJ1-1; D is unclear. V was cut by 2 bases and J by 2 bases, with 9 bases left in between. The CDR3 covers 14 residues. CDR1 and CDR2 (germline): SGHAT, FQNNGV. The CDR3 nucleotides are TGTGCCAGCAGCTTATGGACGGAAAACACTGAAGCTTTCTTT. It encodes CASSLWTENTEAFF.

The chain recombines TRBV30 with TRBJ2-3, with 8 bases that match TRBD2. Germline assignment: CDR1 GTSNPN and CDR2 SVGIG (reference sequence). This CDR3 has 20 amino acids. With 0 bases clipped from V and 6 bases from J, the junction kept 23 bases outside the gene matches. The CDR3 region is CAWSVSRQLGTRGEADTQYF. CDR3 nucleotides: TGTGCCTGGAGTGTATCGAGACAGTTAGGGACTAGAGGAGAAGCGGATACGCAGTATTTT.

Note on this clone: Different DNA sequences within this sample yield the same CDR3. The chain joins TRBV5-1 to TRBJ1-5; D might be TRBD1 (6 bases). This CDR3 is built from 16 residues. The germline V gene has CDR1 SGHRS and CDR2 YFSETQ. V lost 4 bases and J 1 base, leaving 15 bases between the germline ends. The CDR3 DNA reads as TGCGCCAGCAGCCTGGGCGGGGGCGGCAGCAATCAGCCCCAGCATTTT. Its translation is CASSLGGGGSNQPQHF.

The V gene is TRBV7-9, the J gene TRBJ2-1; D call uncertain. Germline CDR1 and CDR2: SEHNR and FQNEAQ (reference sequence). The CDR3 consists of 13 residues. V was clipped by 7 bases and J by 0 bases, with 7 bases between them. The CDR3 region is CASTASSYNEQFF. DNA for the CDR3: TGTGCCAGCACAGCGAGCTCCTACAATGAGCAGTTCTTC.

This clone has a single count. The chain employs TRBV30 and TRBJ1-6; 7 bases are a match to TRBD1. V lost 2 bases to trimming and J lost 7 bases; unmatched junction nucleotides: 5. CDR1 GTSNPN and CDR2 SVGIG come from the germline V gene (reference sequence). The CDR3 totals 14 residues. This chain's CDR3 is CAWSRDRQNSPLHF. CDR3 nucleotides: TGTGCCTGGAGTCGGGACAGACAAAATTCACCCCTCCACTTT.

The chain combines TRBV10-3 with TRBJ1-4; D may be TRBD1 (5 bases). Germline CDR1 reads ENHRY; CDR2 reads SYGVKD. The CDR3 extends over 15 amino acids. The V end was cut by 4 bases, the J end by 8 bases, with 17 bases between. CDR3: CAISVPDLGEEKLFF. In DNA form, the CDR3 reads TGTGCCATCAGTGTACCGGATCTAGGGGAAGAAAAACTGTTTTTT.

Note on this clone: Different DNA sequences within this sample yield the same CDR3. This sequence joins TRBV30 and TRBJ1-1, with 7 bases aligning to TRBD1. This CDR3 has 12 amino acids. Trimming at V came to 5 bases and at J to 1 base, leaving 1 base not matched to a gene. CDR1 is GTSNPN, CDR2 SVGIG, per germline (reference sequence). CDR3 sequence (DNA): TGTGCCTGGGACAGGGAGAACACTGAAGCTTTCTTT. This translates into CAWDRENTEAFF.

The V call is TRBV7-8, the J call TRBJ2-5; 8 bases agree with TRBD1. The J segment lost 5 bases and the V segment lost 4 bases, leaving 9 bases of the junction unmatched. The germline V gene has CDR1 SGHVS and CDR2 FQNEAQ. CDR3 length equals 15 residues. CDR3 amino acids: CASSSKDRGLETQYF. The DNA for the CDR3 is TGTGCCAGCAGCTCCAAAGACAGGGGCCTGGAGACCCAGTACTTC.

This clone was picked up one time. The sample contains more than one DNA sequence encoding this CDR3. V and J are TRBV19 and TRBJ1-3; 8 bases align to TRBD1. Germline trimming cut 7 bases from V and 1 base from J; bases unmatched to any gene: 3. Germline V gene sequence: CDR1 LNHDA, CDR2 SQIVND (reference sequence). The CDR3 is 14 amino acids. The CDR3 here is CASTDRASGNTIYF. In nucleotides, the CDR3 is TGTGCCAGTACGGACAGGGCGTCTGGAAACACCATATATTTT. The full variable domain, rest sourced from reference TRBV19 and TRBJ1-3, is DGGITQSPKYLFRKEGQNVTLSCEQNLNHDAMYWYRQDPGQGLRLIYYSQIVNDFQKGDIAEGYSVSREKKESFPLTVTSAQKNPTAFYLCASTDRASGNTIYFGEGSWLTVV.